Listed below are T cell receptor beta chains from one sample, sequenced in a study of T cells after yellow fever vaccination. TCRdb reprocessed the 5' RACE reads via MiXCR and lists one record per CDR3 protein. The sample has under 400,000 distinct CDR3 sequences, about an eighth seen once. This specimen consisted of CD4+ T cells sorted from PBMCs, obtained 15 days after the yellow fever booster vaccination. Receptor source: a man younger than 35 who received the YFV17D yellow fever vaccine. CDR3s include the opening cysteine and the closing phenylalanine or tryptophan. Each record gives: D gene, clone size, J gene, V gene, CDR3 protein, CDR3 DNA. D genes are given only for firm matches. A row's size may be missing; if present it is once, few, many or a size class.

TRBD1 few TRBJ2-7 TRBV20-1 CSATGGSYEQYF TGCAGTGCTACAGGGGGCTCCTACGAGCAGTACTTC
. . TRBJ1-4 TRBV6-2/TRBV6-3 CASSYSAAVGKLFF TGTGCCAGCAGTTACTCGGCAGCCGTGGGAAAACTGTTTTTT
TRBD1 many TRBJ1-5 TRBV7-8 CASSRDRVRGNQPQHF TGTGCCAGCAGCAGGGACAGGGTTAGGGGCAATCAGCCCCAGCATTTT
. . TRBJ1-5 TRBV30 CAWSVSRANQPQHF TGTGCCTGGAGTGTATCGCGAGCAAATCAGCCCCAGCATTTT
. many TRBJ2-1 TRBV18 CASSGQGSYNEQFF TGTGCCAGCTCGGGGCAAGGCTCCTACAATGAGCAGTTCTTC
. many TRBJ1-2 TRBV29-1 CSVEVGPTNYGYTF TGCAGCGTTGAAGTGGGGCCTACTAACTATGGCTACACCTTC
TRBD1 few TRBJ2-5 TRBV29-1 CSGQGAEETQYF TGCAGTGGACAGGGGGCTGAAGAGACCCAGTACTTC
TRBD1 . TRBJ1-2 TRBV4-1 CASSQEGTGIYGYTF TGCGCCAGCAGCCAAGAAGGGACAGGGATTTATGGCTACACCTTC
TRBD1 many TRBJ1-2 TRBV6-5 CASSYSPRDRNYGYTF TGTGCCAGCAGTTACAGCCCCCGGGACAGGAACTATGGCTACACCTTC
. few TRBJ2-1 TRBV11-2 CASSVGQGSYNEQFF TGTGCCAGCAGCGTAGGCCAGGGCTCCTACAATGAGCAGTTCTTC
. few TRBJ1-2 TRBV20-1 CSEGHLYGYTF TGCAGTGAGGGACATCTTTATGGCTACACCTTC
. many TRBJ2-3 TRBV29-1 CSVFAPSRDTQYF TGCAGCGTCTTCGCCCCTAGTAGAGATACGCAGTATTTT
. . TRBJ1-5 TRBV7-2 CASSFGDTVWLEPQHF TGTGCCAGCAGCTTCGGGGACACCGTTTGGTTGGAGCCCCAGCATTTT
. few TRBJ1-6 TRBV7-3 CASSLKGEHNSPLHF TGTGCCAGCAGCTTAAAAGGGGAGCATAATTCACCCCTCCACTTT
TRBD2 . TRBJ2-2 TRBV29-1 CSVESGGQAGELFF TGCAGCGTTGAATCGGGGGGGCAGGCCGGGGAGCTGTTTTTT
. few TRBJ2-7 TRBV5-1 CASSLNGRVDAYEQYF TGCGCCAGCAGCTTGAACGGCAGGGTGGACGCCTACGAGCAGTACTTC
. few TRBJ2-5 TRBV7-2 CASSLVGGRVRETQYF TGTGCCAGCAGCCTAGTGGGAGGTCGGGTACGAGAGACCCAGTACTTC
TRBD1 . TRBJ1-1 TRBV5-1 CASSFVTGGSTEAFF TGCGCCAGCAGCTTTGTTACAGGGGGGAGTACTGAAGCTTTCTTT
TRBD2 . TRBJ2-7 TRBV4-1 CASSHPGLAGGQYF TGCGCCAGCAGCCATCCGGGACTAGCGGGGGGGCAGTACTTC
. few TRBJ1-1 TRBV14 CASSQDTGEAFF TGTGCCAGCAGCCAAGATACAGGTGAAGCTTTCTTT
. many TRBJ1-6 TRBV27 CASSLSYRAEPLHF TGTGCCAGCAGTTTATCCTACAGAGCTGAACCCCTCCACTTT
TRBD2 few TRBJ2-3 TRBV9 CASTFFRRGGKDTQYF TGTGCCAGCACCTTCTTTCGGCGGGGGGGTAAGGATACGCAGTATTTT
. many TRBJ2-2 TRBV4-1 CASSPRGGGTGELFF TGCGCCAGCAGCCCGAGGGGGGGAGGAACCGGGGAGCTGTTTTTT
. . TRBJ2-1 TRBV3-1 CASSLTVTRVHEQFF TGTGCCAGCAGCCTGACAGTGACTAGGGTCCATGAGCAGTTCTTC
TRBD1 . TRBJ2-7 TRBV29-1 CSVEDYRGTEQYF TGCAGCGTTGAAGATTACAGGGGTACCGAGCAGTACTTC
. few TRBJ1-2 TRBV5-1 CASSSGLSFGYTF TGCGCCAGCAGCTCGGGACTGTCGTTTGGCTACACCTTC
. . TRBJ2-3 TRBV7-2 CASSLVGLLGTDTQYF TGTGCCAGCAGCTTAGTTGGTTTGTTGGGCACAGATACGCAGTATTTT
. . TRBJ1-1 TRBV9 CASSVEGGGRTEAFF TGTGCCAGCAGCGTAGAAGGAGGGGGAAGGACTGAAGCTTTCTTT
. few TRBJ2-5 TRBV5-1 CASSFPGKETQYF TGCGCCAGCAGCTTTCCAGGGAAAGAGACCCAGTACTTC
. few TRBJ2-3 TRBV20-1 CSAFRPEGPFSDTQYF TGCAGTGCCTTTCGCCCCGAGGGACCGTTTTCAGATACGCAGTATTTT
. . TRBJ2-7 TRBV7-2 CASRAGPTTIHEQYF TGTGCCAGCAGGGCGGGACCCACAACTATCCACGAGCAGTACTTC
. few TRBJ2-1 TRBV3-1 CASKGLLGEQFF TGTGCCAGCAAGGGACTCCTGGGTGAGCAGTTCTTC
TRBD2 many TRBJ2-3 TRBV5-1 CASRVSSGSDTQYF TGCGCCAGCAGAGTTTCTAGCGGGTCAGATACGCAGTATTTT
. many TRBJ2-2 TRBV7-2 CASSLEGGTGELFF TGTGCCAGCAGCTTAGAGGGCGGTACCGGGGAGCTGTTTTTT
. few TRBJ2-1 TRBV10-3 CAISVRGASNNEQFF TGTGCCATCAGTGTACGGGGGGCTTCTAACAATGAGCAGTTCTTC
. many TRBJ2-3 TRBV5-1 CASRVSTDTQYF TGCGCCAGCAGGGTCAGCACAGATACGCAGTATTTT
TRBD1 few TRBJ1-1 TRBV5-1 CASAGQENTEAFF TGCGCCAGCGCGGGACAGGAGAACACTGAAGCTTTCTTT
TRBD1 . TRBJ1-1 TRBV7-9 CASSLGAGGDRTFF TGTGCCAGCAGCTTAGGGGCAGGGGGTGATCGAACTTTCTTT
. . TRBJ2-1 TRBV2 CASSESHGGSSYNEQFF TGTGCCAGCAGTGAATCCCACGGGGGAAGCTCCTACAATGAGCAGTTCTTC
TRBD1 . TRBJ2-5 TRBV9 CASSVEVRQGETQYF TGTGCCAGCAGCGTAGAGGTCAGACAGGGGGAGACCCAGTACTTC
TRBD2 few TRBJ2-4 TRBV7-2 CASSLVAGAGDIQYF TGTGCCAGCAGCTTAGTAGCGGGGGCTGGAGACATTCAGTACTTC
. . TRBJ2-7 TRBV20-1 CSASGVYEQYF TGCAGTGCTAGTGGCGTTTACGAGCAGTACTTC
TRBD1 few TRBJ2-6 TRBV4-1 CASSQGQGAGANVLTF TGCGCCAGCAGCCAAGGACAGGGGGCTGGGGCCAACGTCCTGACTTTC
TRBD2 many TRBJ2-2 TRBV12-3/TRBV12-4 CASRGGSAGELFF TGTGCCAGCAGGGGAGGGAGCGCCGGGGAGCTGTTTTTT